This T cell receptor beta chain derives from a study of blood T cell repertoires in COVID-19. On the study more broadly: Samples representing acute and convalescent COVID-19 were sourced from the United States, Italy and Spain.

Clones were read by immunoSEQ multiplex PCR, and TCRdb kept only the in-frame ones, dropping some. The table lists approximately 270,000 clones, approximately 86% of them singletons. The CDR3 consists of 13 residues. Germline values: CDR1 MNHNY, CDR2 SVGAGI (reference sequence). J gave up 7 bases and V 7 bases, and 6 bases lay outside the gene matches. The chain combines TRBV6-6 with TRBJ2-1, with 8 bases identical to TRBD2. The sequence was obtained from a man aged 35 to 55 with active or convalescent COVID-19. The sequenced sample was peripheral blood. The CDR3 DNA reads TGTGCCAGCAAAGCGGGAGAAAAGAATGAGCAGTTCTTC. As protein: CASKAGEKNEQFF.